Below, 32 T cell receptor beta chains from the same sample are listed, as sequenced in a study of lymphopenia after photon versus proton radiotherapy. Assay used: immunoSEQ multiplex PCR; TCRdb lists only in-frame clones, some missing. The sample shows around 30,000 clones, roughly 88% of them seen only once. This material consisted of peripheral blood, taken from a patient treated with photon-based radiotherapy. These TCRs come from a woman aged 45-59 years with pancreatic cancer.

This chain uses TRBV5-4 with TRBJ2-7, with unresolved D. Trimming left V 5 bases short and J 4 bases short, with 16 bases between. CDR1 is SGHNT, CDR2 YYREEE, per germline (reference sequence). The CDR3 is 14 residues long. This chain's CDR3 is CASSQGPSVYEQYF. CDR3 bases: TGTGCCAGCAGTCAAGGACCGTCGGTATACGAGCAGTACTTC.

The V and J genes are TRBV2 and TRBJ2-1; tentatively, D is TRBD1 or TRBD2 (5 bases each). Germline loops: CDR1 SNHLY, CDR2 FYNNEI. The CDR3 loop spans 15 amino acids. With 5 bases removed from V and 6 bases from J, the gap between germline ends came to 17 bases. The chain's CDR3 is CASSLGTSAPNEQFF. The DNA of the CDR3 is TGTGCCAGCAGTTTAGGGACCAGCGCCCCCAATGAGCAGTTCTTC.

CDR3 sequence: CASSKTRFWARKNEQFF. CDR3 DNA sequence: TGTGCCAGCAGCAAAACTCGATTTTGGGCCAGAAAAAATGAGCAGTTCTTC. The rearrangement joins TRBV21-1 to TRBJ2-1; TRBD1 is taken as the D call from the table, unchecked against the DNA. TRBV21-1 is termed a pseudogene. CDR3 length: 17 residues.

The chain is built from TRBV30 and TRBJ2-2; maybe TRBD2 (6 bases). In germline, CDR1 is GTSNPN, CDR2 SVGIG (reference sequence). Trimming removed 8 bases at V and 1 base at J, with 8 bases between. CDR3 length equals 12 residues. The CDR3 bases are TGTGCCCGGGACTGGAACACCGGGGAGCTGTTTTTT. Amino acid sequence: CARDWNTGELFF.

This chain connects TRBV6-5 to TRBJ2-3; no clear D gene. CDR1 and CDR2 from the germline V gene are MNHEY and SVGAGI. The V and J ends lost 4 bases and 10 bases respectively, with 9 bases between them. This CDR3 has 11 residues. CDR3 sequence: CASSSGLAQYF. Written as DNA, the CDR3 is TGTGCCAGCAGTTCCGGGCTTGCGCAGTATTTT.

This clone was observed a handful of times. CDR3 bases: TGTGCCAGCTTCAGGGGGAGCGCCACTGAAGCTTTCTTT. Protein sequence: CASFRGSATEAFF. The chain uses TRBV6-5 and TRBJ1-1; 7 nucleotides align to TRBD1. With 8 bases clipped from V and 4 bases from J, the junction kept 7 bases outside the gene matches. Germline CDR1 and CDR2: MNHEY and SVGAGI. The CDR3 extends over 13 amino acids.

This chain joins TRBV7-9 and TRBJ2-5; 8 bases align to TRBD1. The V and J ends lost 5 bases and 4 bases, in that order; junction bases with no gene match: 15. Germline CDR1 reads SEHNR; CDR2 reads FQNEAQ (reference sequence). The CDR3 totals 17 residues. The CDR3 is CASSPRQGLGRGETQYF. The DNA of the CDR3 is TGTGCCAGCAGCCCCCGACAGGGGTTGGGTAGAGGAGAGACCCAGTACTTC.

CDR3 amino acids: CAWSFPPRGSYTF. CDR3 nucleotides: TGTGCCTGGAGTTTCCCGCCCCGGGGGAGCTACACCTTC. The chain employs TRBV30 and TRBJ1-2; D possibly corresponds to TRBD1 (5 bases). V was clipped by 2 bases and J by 9 bases, with 16 bases between them. CDR1 is GTSNPN and CDR2 is SVGIG in the germline V gene (reference sequence). The CDR3 runs to 13 residues.

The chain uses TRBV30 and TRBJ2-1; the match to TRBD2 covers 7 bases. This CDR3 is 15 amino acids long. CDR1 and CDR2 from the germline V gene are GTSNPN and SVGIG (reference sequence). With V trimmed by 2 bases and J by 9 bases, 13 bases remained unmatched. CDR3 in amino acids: CAWSWAASGRGEQFF. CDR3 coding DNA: TGTGCCTGGAGTTGGGCCGCTAGCGGCCGAGGTGAGCAGTTCTTC. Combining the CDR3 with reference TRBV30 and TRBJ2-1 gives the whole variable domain SQTIHQWPATLVQPVGSPLSLECTVEGTSNPNLYWYRQAAGRGLQLLFYSVGIGQISSEVPQNLSASRPQDRQFILSSKKLLLSDSGFYLCAWSWAASGRGEQFFGPGTRLTVL.

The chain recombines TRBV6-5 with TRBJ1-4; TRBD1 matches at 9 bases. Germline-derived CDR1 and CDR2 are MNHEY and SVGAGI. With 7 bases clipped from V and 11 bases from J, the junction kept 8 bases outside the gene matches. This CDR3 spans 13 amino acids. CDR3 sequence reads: CASIETGGTKLFF. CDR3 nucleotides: TGTGCCAGCATTGAAACAGGGGGCACGAAACTGTTTTTT.

CDR3 in DNA: TGTGCCACCCGGGGACAGGGGCACTATGGCTACACCTTC. This gives the protein CATRGQGHYGYTF. The chain is built from TRBV15 and TRBJ1-2, with 10 bases matching TRBD1. CDR1 is LNHNV, CDR2 YYDKDF, per germline (reference sequence). J gave up 3 bases and V 8 bases, and 3 bases lay outside the gene matches. The CDR3 runs 13 residues. The complete variable domain, with remaining parts taken from reference TRBV15 and TRBJ1-2, reads DAMVIQNPRYQVTQFGKPVTLSCSQTLNHNVMYWYQQKSSQAPKLLFHYYDKDFNNEADTPDNFQSRRPNTSFCFLDIRSPGLGDTAMYLCATRGQGHYGYTFGSGTRLTVV.

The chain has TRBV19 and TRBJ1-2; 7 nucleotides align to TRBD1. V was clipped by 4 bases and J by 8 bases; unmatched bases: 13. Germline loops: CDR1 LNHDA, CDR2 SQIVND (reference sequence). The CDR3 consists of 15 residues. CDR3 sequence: CASSKATGPSKGYTF. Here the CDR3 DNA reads TGTGCCAGTAGTAAAGCGACAGGGCCTTCGAAGGGCTACACCTTC. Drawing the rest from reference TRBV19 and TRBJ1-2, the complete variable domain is DGGITQSPKYLFRKEGQNVTLSCEQNLNHDAMYWYRQDPGQGLRLIYYSQIVNDFQKGDIAEGYSVSREKKESFPLTVTSAQKNPTAFYLCASSKATGPSKGYTFGSGTRLTVV.

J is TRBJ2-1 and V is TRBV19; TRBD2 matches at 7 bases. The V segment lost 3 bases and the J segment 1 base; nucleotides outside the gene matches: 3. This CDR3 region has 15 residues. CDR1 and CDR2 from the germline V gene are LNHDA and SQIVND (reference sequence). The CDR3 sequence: CASSIAGESYNEQFF. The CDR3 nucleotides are TGTGCCAGTAGTATTGCGGGAGAGTCCTACAATGAGCAGTTCTTC. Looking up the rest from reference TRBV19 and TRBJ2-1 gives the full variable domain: DGGITQSPKYLFRKEGQNVTLSCEQNLNHDAMYWYRQDPGQGLRLIYYSQIVNDFQKGDIAEGYSVSREKKESFPLTVTSAQKNPTAFYLCASSIAGESYNEQFFGPGTRLTVL.

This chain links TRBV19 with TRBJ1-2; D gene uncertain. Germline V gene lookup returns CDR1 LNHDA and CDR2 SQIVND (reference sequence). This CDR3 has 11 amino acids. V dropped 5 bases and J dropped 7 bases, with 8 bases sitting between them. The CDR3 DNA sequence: TGTGCCAGTAGTTGGGGAGTTGGCTACACCTTC. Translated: CASSWGVGYTF.

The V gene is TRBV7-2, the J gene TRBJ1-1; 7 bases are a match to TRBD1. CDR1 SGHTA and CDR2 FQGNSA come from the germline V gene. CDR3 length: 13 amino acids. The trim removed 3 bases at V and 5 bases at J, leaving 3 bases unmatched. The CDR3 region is CASSFSTGTEAFF. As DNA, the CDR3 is TGTGCCAGCAGCTTTTCGACAGGGACTGAAGCTTTCTTT.

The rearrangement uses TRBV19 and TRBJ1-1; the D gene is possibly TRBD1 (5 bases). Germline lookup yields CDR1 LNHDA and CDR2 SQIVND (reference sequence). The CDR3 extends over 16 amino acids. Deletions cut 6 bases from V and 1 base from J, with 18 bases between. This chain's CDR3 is CASRRWGSAGNTEAFF. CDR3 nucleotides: TGTGCCAGTAGGCGCTGGGGGAGCGCCGGGAACACTGAAGCTTTCTTT.

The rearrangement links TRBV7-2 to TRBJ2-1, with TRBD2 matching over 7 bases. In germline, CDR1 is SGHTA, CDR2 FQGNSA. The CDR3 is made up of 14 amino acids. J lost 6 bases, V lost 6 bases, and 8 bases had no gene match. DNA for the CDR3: TGTGCCAGCAGTTCTAGCGGACCAAGCAATGAGCAGTTCTTC. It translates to CASSSSGPSNEQFF. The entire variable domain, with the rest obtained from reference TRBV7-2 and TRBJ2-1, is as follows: GAGVSQSPSNKVTEKGKDVELRCDPISGHTALYWYRQSLGQGLEFLIYFQGNSAPDKSGLPSDRFSAERTGGSVSTLTIQRTQQEDSAVYLCASSSSGPSNEQFFGPGTRLTVL.

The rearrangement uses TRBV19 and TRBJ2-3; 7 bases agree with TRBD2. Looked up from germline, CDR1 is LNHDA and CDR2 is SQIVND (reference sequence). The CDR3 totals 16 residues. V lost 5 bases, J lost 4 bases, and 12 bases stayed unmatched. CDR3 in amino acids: CASSALLAHTPDTQYF. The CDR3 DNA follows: TGTGCCAGTAGTGCTCTACTAGCGCACACCCCAGATACGCAGTATTTT.

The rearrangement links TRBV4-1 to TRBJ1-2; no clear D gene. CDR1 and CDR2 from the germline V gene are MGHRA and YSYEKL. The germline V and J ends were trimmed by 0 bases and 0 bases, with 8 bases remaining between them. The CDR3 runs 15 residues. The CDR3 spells CASSQDGVANYGYTF. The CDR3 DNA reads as TGCGCCAGCAGCCAAGATGGCGTAGCTAACTATGGCTACACCTTC.

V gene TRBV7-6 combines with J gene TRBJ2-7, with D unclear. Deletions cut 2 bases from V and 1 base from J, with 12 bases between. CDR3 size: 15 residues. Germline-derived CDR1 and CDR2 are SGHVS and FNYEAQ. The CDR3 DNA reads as TGTGCCAGCAGCTTACGGCAGAGCGCTTCCTACGAGCAGTACTTC. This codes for CASSLRQSASYEQYF.

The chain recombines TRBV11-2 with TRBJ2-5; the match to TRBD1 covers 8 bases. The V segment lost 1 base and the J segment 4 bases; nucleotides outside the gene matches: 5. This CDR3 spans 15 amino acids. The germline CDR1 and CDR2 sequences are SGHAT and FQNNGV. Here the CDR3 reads CASSLAQGGGETQYF. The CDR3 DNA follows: TGTGCCAGCAGCTTAGCACAGGGGGGAGGAGAGACCCAGTACTTC.

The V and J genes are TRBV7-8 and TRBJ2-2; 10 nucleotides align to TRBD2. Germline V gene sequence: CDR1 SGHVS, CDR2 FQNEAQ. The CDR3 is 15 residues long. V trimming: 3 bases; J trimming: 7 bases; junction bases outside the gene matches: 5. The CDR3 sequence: CASSFVLAGSGELFF. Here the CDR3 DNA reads TGTGCCAGCAGCTTTGTACTAGCGGGGAGCGGGGAGCTGTTTTTT.

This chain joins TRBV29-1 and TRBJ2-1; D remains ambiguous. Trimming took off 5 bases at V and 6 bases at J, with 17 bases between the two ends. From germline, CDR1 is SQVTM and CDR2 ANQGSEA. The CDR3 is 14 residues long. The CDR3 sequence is CSVPPGGSGNEQFF. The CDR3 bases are TGCAGCGTTCCTCCGGGTGGGTCCGGCAATGAGCAGTTCTTC.

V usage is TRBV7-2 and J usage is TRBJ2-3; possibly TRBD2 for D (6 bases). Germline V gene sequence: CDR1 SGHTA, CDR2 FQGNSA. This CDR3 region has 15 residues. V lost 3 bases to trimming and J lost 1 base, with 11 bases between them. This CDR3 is CASSFDSGRTDTQYF. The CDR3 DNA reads TGTGCCAGCAGCTTCGATAGCGGTCGCACAGATACGCAGTATTTT.

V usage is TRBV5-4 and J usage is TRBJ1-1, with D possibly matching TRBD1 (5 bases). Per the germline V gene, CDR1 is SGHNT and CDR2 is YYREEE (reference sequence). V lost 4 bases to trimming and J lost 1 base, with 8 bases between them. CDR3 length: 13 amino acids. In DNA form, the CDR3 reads TGTGCCAGCAGCCCTGGACAGAACACTGAAGCTTTCTTT. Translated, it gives CASSPGQNTEAFF.

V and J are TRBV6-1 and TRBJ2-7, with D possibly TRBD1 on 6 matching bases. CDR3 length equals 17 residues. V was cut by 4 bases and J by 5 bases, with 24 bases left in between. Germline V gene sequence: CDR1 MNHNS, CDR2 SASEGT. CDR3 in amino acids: CASSGNRDTAREDEQYF. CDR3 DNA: TGTGCCAGCAGTGGAAACCGGGACACGGCCAGAGAGGACGAGCAGTACTTC.

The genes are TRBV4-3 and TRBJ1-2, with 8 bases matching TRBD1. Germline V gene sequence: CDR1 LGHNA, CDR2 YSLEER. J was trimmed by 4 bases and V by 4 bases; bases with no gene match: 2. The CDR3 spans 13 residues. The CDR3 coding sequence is TGCGCCAGCAGCCCGGACAGGGCCTATGGCTACACCTTC. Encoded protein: CASSPDRAYGYTF.

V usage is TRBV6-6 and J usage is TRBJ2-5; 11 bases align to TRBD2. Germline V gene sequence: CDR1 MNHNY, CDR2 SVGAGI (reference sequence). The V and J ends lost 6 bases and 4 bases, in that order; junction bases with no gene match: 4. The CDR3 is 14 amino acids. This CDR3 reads CASRGGTSGETQYF. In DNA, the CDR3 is TGTGCCAGCAGGGGTGGGACTAGCGGAGAGACCCAGTACTTC.

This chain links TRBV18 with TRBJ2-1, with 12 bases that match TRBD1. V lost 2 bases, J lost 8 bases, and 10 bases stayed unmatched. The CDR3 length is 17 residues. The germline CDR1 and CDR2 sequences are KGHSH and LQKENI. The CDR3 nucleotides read TGTGCCAGCTCACCAAGACCGGGACAGGGGGCGGAGTATGAGCAGTTCTTC. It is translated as CASSPRPGQGAEYEQFF.

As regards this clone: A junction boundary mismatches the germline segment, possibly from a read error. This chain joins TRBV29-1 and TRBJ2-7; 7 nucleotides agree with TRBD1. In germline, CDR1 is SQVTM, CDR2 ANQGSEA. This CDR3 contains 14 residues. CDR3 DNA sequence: TGCAGCGTCGAAGAGGGGGCGAACACCTACGAGCAGTACTTC. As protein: CSVEEGANTYEQYF.

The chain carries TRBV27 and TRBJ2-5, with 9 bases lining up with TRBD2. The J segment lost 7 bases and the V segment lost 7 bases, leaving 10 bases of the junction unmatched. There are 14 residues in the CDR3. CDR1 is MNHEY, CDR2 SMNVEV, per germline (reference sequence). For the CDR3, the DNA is TGTGCCAGCACTAGCGGGATAAACGGGGGGACCCAGTACTTC. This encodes CASTSGINGGTQYF.

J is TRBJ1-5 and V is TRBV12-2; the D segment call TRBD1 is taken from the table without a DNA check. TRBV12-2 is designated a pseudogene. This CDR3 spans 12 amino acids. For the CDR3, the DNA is TGTGCAAGTGGGACAGGGTGGCAGCCCCAGCATTTT. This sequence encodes CASGTGWQPQHF.